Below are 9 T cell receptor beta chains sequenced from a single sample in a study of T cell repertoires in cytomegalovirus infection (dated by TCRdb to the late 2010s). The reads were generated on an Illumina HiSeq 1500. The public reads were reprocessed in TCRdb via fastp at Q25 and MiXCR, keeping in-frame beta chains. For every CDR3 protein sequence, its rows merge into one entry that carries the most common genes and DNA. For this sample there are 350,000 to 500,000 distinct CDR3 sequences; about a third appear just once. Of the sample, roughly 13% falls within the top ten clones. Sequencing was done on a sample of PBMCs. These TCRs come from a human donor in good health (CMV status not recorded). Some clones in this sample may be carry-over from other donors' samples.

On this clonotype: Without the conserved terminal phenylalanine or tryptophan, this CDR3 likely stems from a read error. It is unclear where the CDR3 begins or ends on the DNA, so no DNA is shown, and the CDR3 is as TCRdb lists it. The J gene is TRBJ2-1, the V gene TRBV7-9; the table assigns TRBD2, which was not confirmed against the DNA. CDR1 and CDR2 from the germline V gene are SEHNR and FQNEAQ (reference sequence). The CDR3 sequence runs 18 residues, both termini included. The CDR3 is CASSPTSGGRDSYNEQLL.

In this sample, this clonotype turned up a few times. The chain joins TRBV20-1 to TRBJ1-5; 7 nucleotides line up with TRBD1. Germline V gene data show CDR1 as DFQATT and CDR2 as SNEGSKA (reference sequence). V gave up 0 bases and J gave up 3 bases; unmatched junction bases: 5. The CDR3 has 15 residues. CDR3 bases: TGCAGTGCTAGAGACCGACAGGGATACAATCAGCCCCAGCATTTT. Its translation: CSARDRQGYNQPQHF.

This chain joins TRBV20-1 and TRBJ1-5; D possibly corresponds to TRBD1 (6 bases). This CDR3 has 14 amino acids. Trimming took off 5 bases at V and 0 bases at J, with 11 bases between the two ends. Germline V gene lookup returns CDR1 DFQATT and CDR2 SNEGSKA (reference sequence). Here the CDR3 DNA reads TGCAGTGCTGAAGACAGGTATAGCAATCAGCCCCAGCATTTT. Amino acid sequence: CSAEDRYSNQPQHF.

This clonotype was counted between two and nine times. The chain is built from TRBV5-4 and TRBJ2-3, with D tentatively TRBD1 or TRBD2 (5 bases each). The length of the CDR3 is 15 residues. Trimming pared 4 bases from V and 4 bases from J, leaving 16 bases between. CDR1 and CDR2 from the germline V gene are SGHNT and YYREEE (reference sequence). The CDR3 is CASSPGPSWSDTQYF. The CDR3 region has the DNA TGTGCCAGCAGCCCGGGACCTTCCTGGTCAGATACGCAGTATTTT.

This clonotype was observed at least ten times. The CDR3 DNA reads as TGTGCCAGCAGCTTAGGCCTTCAGGGGCTTGGGGAGACCCAGTACTTC. Amino acid sequence: CASSLGLQGLGETQYF. The chain couples TRBV7-2 to TRBJ2-5, with a weak D call TRBD1 (6 bases). The CDR3 is 16 amino acids. Germline V gene data show CDR1 as SGHTA and CDR2 as FQGNSA. V lost 1 base and J 5 bases, leaving 17 bases between the germline ends.

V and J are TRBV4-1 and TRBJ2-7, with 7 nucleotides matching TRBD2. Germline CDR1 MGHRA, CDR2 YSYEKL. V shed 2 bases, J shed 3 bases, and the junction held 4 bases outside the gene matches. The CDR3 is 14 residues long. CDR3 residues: CASSQTGLGYEQYF. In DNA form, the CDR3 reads TGCGCCAGCAGCCAAACCGGACTAGGCTACGAGCAGTACTTC.

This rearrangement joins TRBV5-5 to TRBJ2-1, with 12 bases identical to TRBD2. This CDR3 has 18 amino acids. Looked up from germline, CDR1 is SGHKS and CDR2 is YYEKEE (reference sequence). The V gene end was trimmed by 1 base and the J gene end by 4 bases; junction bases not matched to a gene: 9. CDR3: CASSLLPTSGGQYNEQFF. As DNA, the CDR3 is TGTGCCAGCAGCTTGCTCCCGACTAGCGGGGGACAATACAATGAGCAGTTCTTC. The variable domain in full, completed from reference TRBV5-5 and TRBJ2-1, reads DAGVTQSPTHLIKTRGQQVTLRCSPISGHKSVSWYQQVLGQGPQFIFQYYEKEERGRGNFPDRFSARQFPNYSSELNVNALLLGDSALYLCASSLLPTSGGQYNEQFFGPGTRLTVL.

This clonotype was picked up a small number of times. The CDR3 sequence: CSAKKTVQETQYF. The DNA of the CDR3 is TGCAGTGCTAAAAAGACAGTCCAAGAGACCCAGTACTTC. The chain couples TRBV20-1 to TRBJ2-5; tentatively, D is TRBD1 (5 bases). Deletions cut 4 bases from V and 1 base from J, with 10 bases between. This CDR3 spans 13 amino acids. Per the germline V gene, CDR1 is DFQATT and CDR2 is SNEGSKA (reference sequence).

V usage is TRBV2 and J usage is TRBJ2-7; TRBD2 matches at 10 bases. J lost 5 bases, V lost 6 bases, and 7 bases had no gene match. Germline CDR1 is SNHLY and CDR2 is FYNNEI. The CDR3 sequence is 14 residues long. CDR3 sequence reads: CASRVASGGHEQYF. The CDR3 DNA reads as TGTGCCAGCAGGGTGGCTAGCGGGGGCCACGAGCAGTACTTC. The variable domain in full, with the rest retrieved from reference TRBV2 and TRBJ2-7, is EPEVTQTPSHQVTQMGQEVILRCVPISNHLYFYWYRQILGQKVEFLVSFYNNEISEKSEIFDDQFSVERPDGSNFTLKIRSTKLEDSAMYFCASRVASGGHEQYFGPGTRLTVT.